A single sample is the source of the 15 T cell receptor beta chains below, sequenced in a study of T-cell memory formation after mild COVID-19. MiXCR, applied by TCRdb to the 5' RACE reads, yields one record per CDR3 protein. The sample contains over 120,000 distinct CDR3 sequences, under 7% of which appear only once. The sequenced sample was PBMCs or a T cell subset sorted from them (not recorded which). These receptor sequences come from an adult woman who had mild COVID-19 (a few samples of this study predate the infection). Cell type and time point are not known.

This clonotype was seen ten or more times. The chain recombines TRBV24-1 with TRBJ2-7; D is possibly TRBD1 (6 bases). V was trimmed by 3 bases and J by 0 bases, leaving 8 bases between them. The CDR3 covers 14 residues. Germline V gene data show CDR1 as KGHDR and CDR2 as SFDVKD. The CDR3 region has the DNA TGTGCCACCAGTGATACAGGGAGCTCCTACGAGCAGTACTTC. Amino acids: CATSDTGSSYEQYF.

This clonotype was observed many times. V and J are TRBV27 and TRBJ2-7; TRBD2 aligns across 11 bases. The length of the CDR3 is 16 residues. Germline V gene lookup returns CDR1 MNHEY and CDR2 SMNVEV (reference sequence). Unmatched junction bases numbered 8, after V lost 5 bases and J lost 2 bases. The CDR3 DNA sequence: TGTGCCAGCAGTCCTTGGGGACTAGCGGCTACCTACGAGCAGTACTTC. This sequence encodes CASSPWGLAATYEQYF.

This clonotype was seen only a few times. J is TRBJ1-2 and V is TRBV29-1; D uncertain. CDR1 and CDR2 from the germline V gene are SQVTM and ANQGSEA. The V end was cut by 4 bases, the J end by 8 bases, with 11 bases between. The length of the CDR3 is 11 residues. The CDR3 nucleotides are TGCAGCGTTGGGTCTTTGGAAGGCTACACCTTC. Its translation is CSVGSLEGYTF.

This clonotype has at least ten counts. The V and J genes are TRBV6-1 and TRBJ1-1, with 9 bases fitting TRBD1. CDR3 size: 13 residues. The ends lost 6 bases at V and 11 bases at J; junction bases unmatched: 10. Germline loops: CDR1 MNHNS, CDR2 SASEGT. The CDR3 sequence: CASRPRDRAVAFF. The CDR3 DNA follows: TGTGCCAGCAGGCCCCGGGACAGGGCCGTCGCTTTCTTT.

At least ten counts were recorded for this clonotype. This chain joins TRBV5-1 and TRBJ2-2, with a weak D call TRBD2 (5 bases). Germline values: CDR1 SGHRS, CDR2 YFSETQ. Trimming cost V 0 bases and J 5 bases, with 14 bases left between them. The CDR3 runs to 16 residues. In DNA form, the CDR3 reads TGCGCCAGCAGCTTGGATCGGCGGGTTGAAACCGGGGAGCTGTTTTTT. This sequence encodes CASSLDRRVETGELFF.

The chain joins TRBV6-5 to TRBJ2-1; D may be TRBD1 (5 bases). This CDR3 is 15 amino acids long. The V end was cut by 2 bases, the J end by 3 bases, with 11 bases between. Germline CDR1 is MNHEY and CDR2 is SVGAGI. The CDR3 spells CASSYSRASYNEQFF. The DNA for the CDR3 is TGTGCCAGCAGTTACAGCAGGGCTAGCTACAATGAGCAGTTCTTC.

The rearrangement joins TRBV21-1 to TRBJ1-1. TRBV21-1 is a pseudogene segment. The CDR3 loop spans 15 amino acids. The CDR3 DNA reads as TGTGCCCTCAAAGGTGTCAGGAGTTTTGTAGCTGAAGCTTTCTTT. Its protein is CALKGVRSFVAEAFF.

The genes are TRBV5-1 and TRBJ1-6; 11 bases align to TRBD1. The CDR3 totals 14 residues. V was clipped by 4 bases and J by 9 bases; unmatched bases: 3. CDR1 is SGHRS and CDR2 is YFSETQ in the germline V gene. The CDR3 sequence is CASSRDRGFSPLHF. CDR3 in DNA: TGCGCCAGCAGCCGGGACAGGGGGTTTTCACCCCTCCACTTT.

This clonotype was seen a handful of times. This rearrangement joins TRBV5-1 to TRBJ1-1, with 7 bases that match TRBD1. J was trimmed by 1 base and V by 5 bases; bases with no gene match: 5. The length of the CDR3 is 14 residues. Germline V gene lookup returns CDR1 SGHRS and CDR2 YFSETQ. CDR3 region: CASRRQGPNTEAFF. The CDR3 nucleotides read TGCGCCAGCAGGCGACAGGGACCGAACACTGAAGCTTTCTTT.

There are many counts of this clonotype. This chain joins TRBV6-2 or TRBV6-3 and TRBJ2-7; 8 bases are a match to TRBD1. J gave up 3 bases and V 7 bases, and 5 bases lay outside the gene matches. There are 13 residues in the CDR3. Germline loops: CDR1 MNHEY, CDR2 SVGEGT. The CDR3 loop is CASIRTGSYEQYF. In nucleotides, the CDR3 is TGTGCCAGCATAAGGACAGGGAGCTACGAGCAGTACTTC.

The sample holds a few counts of this clonotype. This chain connects TRBV3-1 to TRBJ2-1; the D is unclear. The germline V and J ends were trimmed by 0 bases and 2 bases, with 11 bases remaining between them. Per germline, CDR1 LGHDT and CDR2 YNNKEL (reference sequence). This CDR3 has 16 amino acids. The CDR3 loop is CASSQDEVPTYNEQFF. CDR3 sequence (DNA): TGTGCCAGCAGCCAAGACGAGGTCCCAACCTACAATGAGCAGTTCTTC.

The chain links TRBV4-1 to TRBJ2-7, with 7 bases that match TRBD1. The junction had 10 bases not matched to a gene; V was cut back by 1 base and J by 7 bases. This CDR3 is built from 15 residues. Germline V CDR1 and CDR2: MGHRA, YSYEKL. This CDR3 reads CASSQVRGTVGEQYF. The CDR3, as DNA: TGCGCCAGCAGCCAAGTGAGAGGGACAGTCGGTGAGCAGTACTTC.

The gene calls are TRBV2 and TRBJ1-1, with D maybe TRBD1 (5 bases). Germline CDR1 SNHLY, CDR2 FYNNEI. V dropped 7 bases and J dropped 2 bases, with 11 bases sitting between them. The CDR3 has 13 residues. CDR3 sequence reads: CASIVGPNTEAFF. The CDR3 nucleotides are TGTGCCAGCATTGTGGGACCCAACACTGAAGCTTTCTTT.

The chain employs TRBV2 and TRBJ1-5; possible D gene TRBD1, 5 bases. This CDR3 spans 15 amino acids. Trimming took 3 bases from V and 0 from J, leaving 9 bases between them. Germline assignment: CDR1 SNHLY and CDR2 FYNNEI. Here the CDR3 DNA reads TGTGCCAGCAGTGAGGGCAGGGTTAGCAATCAGCCCCAGCATTTT. As protein: CASSEGRVSNQPQHF. Combining the CDR3 with reference TRBV2 and TRBJ1-5 gives the whole variable domain EPEVTQTPSHQVTQMGQEVILRCVPISNHLYFYWYRQILGQKVEFLVSFYNNEISEKSEIFDDQFSVERPDGSNFTLKIRSTKLEDSAMYFCASSEGRVSNQPQHFGDGTRLSIL.

CDR3 sequence (DNA): TGTGCCACCAGTGATCGTGACTGGTATGGCTACACCTTC. This sequence encodes CATSDRDWYGYTF. The V and J genes are TRBV24-1 and TRBJ1-2, with D hard to call. Between the trimmed V and J ends, which lost 3 bases and 5 bases, there was a span of 9 bases. The length of the CDR3 is 13 residues. The V gene's germline CDR1 is KGHDR and CDR2 SFDVKD.